By frequency, the clone carrying this T cell receptor (beta chain) is medium-sized (0.01 to 0.1%). No antigen is known for it. Germline CDR1 is SGHKS and CDR2 is YYEKEE (reference sequence). The CDR3 consists of 15 residues. TRB amplification used 250 ng of peripheral blood genomic DNA. This sample was included in a study of T cell clusters in autoimmune cytopenias. About the study: The median distinct TRB clonotype count was under 3,000 per sample, from a median around 52,000 reads. Study observations and caveats: Primary autoimmune cytopenia patients seemingly lacked the physiological T cell clusters found in healthy donors.

TRB was amplified by touch-down multiplex PCR, primer pools A and B combined. TCRdb re-called the multiplex PCR reads, yielding one record per CDR3 amino acid sequence without DNA. In total, the table holds about 3,100 distinct CDR3 sequences. Input material: peripheral blood. This sequence joins TRBV5-5 and TRBJ2-7. The source of this sequence is a human donor with an autoimmune cytopenia or autoimmune hepatitis (not recorded which). The CDR3 loop is CASSLARSLAYEQYF. The complete variable domain, with remaining parts taken from reference TRBV5-5 and TRBJ2-7, reads DAGVTQSPTHLIKTRGQQVTLRCSPISGHKSVSWYQQVLGQGPQFIFQYYEKEERGRGNFPDRFSARQFPNYSSELNVNALLLGDSALYLCASSLARSLAYEQYFGPGTRLTVT.